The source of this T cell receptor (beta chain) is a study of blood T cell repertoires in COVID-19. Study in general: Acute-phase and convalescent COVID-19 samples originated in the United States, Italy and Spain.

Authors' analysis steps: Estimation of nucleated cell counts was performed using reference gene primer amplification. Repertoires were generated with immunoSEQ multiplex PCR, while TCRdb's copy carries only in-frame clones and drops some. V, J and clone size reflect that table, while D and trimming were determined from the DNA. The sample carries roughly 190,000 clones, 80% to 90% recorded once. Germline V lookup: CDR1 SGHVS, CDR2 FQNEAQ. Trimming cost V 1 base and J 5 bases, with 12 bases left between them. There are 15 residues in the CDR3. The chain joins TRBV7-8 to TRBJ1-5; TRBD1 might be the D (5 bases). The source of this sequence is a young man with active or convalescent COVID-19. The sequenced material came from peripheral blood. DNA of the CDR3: TGTGCCAGCAGCTTAGACGACAGAACATATCAGCCCCAGCATTTT. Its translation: CASSLDDRTYQPQHF.